This passage covers 32 T cell receptor beta chains from one sample sequenced in a study of T cell responses to AZD1222 COVID-19 vaccine. The data were produced by immunoSEQ multiplex PCR, yet TCRdb's version contains in-frame clones alone and is incomplete. The table has about 94,000 clones, approximately 81% seen once; the top ten hold around 5%. The sequencing here drew on peripheral blood, taken 28 days after the second AZD1222 dose. These receptors were collected from an adult who received the AZD1222 COVID-19 vaccine.

The V call is TRBV5-4, the J call TRBJ2-3; 14 positions agree with TRBD2. Germline V CDR1 and CDR2: SGHNT, YYREEE (reference sequence). The CDR3 is made up of 16 amino acids. V dropped 4 bases and J dropped 2; count of bases not matched to a gene: 3. The CDR3 here is CASSRLAGGITDTQYF. For the CDR3, the DNA is TGTGCCAGCAGCAGACTAGCGGGGGGGATCACAGATACGCAGTATTTT.

This clone occurred once. V and J are TRBV5-4 and TRBJ2-7, with a weak D call TRBD1 (5 bases). The V gene's germline CDR1 is SGHNT and CDR2 YYREEE (reference sequence). There are 14 residues in the CDR3. Trimming took off 0 bases at V and 0 bases at J, with 7 bases between the two ends. Here the CDR3 reads CASSLGGGSYEQYF. The CDR3, as DNA: TGTGCCAGCAGCTTGGGGGGCGGCTCCTACGAGCAGTACTTC. Drawing the rest from reference TRBV5-4 and TRBJ2-7, the complete variable domain is ETGVTQSPTHLIKTRGQQVTLRCSSQSGHNTVSWYQQALGQGPQFIFQYYREEENGRGNFPPRFSGLQFPNYSSELNVNALELDDSALYLCASSLGGGSYEQYFGPGTRLTVT.

The rearrangement joins TRBV4-1 to TRBJ2-1, with D possibly TRBD1 on 5 matching bases. The germline V gene has CDR1 MGHRA and CDR2 YSYEKL. V dropped 1 base and J dropped 3 bases, with 13 bases sitting between them. The CDR3 is 16 residues long. The CDR3 DNA sequence: TGCGCCAGCAGCCAAGTCCAGGTGGGGCTCTACAATGAGCAGTTCTTC. Amino acids: CASSQVQVGLYNEQFF.

The V gene is TRBV7-6, the J gene TRBJ2-6, with TRBD2 identical over 9 bases. J gave up 0 bases and V 1 base, and 7 bases lay outside the gene matches. This CDR3 has 19 amino acids. Germline assignment: CDR1 SGHVS and CDR2 FNYEAQ. The CDR3, as DNA: TGTGCCAGCAGCTTAGGGGTTAGCGGGAGCAGCTCTGGGGCCAACGTCCTGACTTTC. It encodes CASSLGVSGSSSGANVLTF.

J is TRBJ1-1 and V is TRBV4-1; D gene ambiguous. V was pared by 0 bases and J by 11 bases, with 13 bases between. Germline V gene lookup returns CDR1 MGHRA and CDR2 YSYEKL. CDR3 length equals 13 residues. The CDR3 DNA reads as TGCGCCAGCAGCCAAGACGGAACTGAGCGTGCTTTCTTT. Its protein product is CASSQDGTERAFF.

The chain carries TRBV27 and TRBJ1-5; D gene unclear. Germline assignment: CDR1 MNHEY and CDR2 SMNVEV (reference sequence). V was clipped by 3 bases and J by 4 bases, with 16 bases between them. This CDR3 spans 16 amino acids. DNA of the CDR3: TGTGCCAGCAGTTTGACTGGTGGAGGAGGGAATCAGCCCCAGCATTTT. This gives the protein CASSLTGGGGNQPQHF.

Concerning this clone: One end of the junction fails to match germline, which may point to a read error. The genes are TRBV28 and TRBJ2-7, with TRBD2 matching 9 bases. From germline, CDR1 is MDHEN and CDR2 SYDVKM. The CDR3 is 12 residues long. CDR3 protein: CASSLALAGMNF. CDR3 bases: TGTGCCAGCAGTTTGGCCCTAGCGGGGATGAACTTC.

V is TRBV5-1 and J is TRBJ2-5, with a tentative D call TRBD1 (5 bases). CDR1 is SGHRS, CDR2 YFSETQ, per germline. The CDR3 has 14 residues. The V end lost 0 bases, the J end lost 2 bases, and 8 bases lay between the germline ends. The CDR3 region is CASSLVTGQETQYF. The DNA of the CDR3 is TGCGCCAGCAGCTTGGTAACAGGACAAGAGACCCAGTACTTC.

The chain recombines TRBV5-1 with TRBJ2-3, with a tentative D call TRBD1 (6 bases). The V gene lost 1 base and the J gene lost 4 bases, with 10 bases spanning the gap. Germline CDR1 and CDR2: SGHRS and YFSETQ. This CDR3 comprises 14 residues. The CDR3 reads CASSLRPGADTQYF. Written as DNA, the CDR3 is TGCGCCAGCAGCTTGCGGCCAGGGGCAGATACGCAGTATTTT.

This chain connects TRBV7-9 to TRBJ2-1, with 8 bases fitting TRBD1. The J segment lost 12 bases and the V segment lost 4 bases, leaving 14 bases of the junction unmatched. CDR3 length equals 15 residues. CDR1 and CDR2 (germline): SEHNR, FQNEAQ (reference sequence). The CDR3 loop reads CASSYRGQAWEGQFF. As DNA, the CDR3 is TGTGCCAGCAGCTACCGGGGACAGGCCTGGGAAGGGCAGTTCTTC.

The chain is built from TRBV27 and TRBJ2-2, with D unresolved. V dropped 1 base and J dropped 6 bases, with 9 bases sitting between them. This CDR3 has 14 amino acids. Germline values: CDR1 MNHEY, CDR2 SMNVEV (reference sequence). CDR3 nucleotide sequence: TGTGCCAGCAGTTTATATGATGGAGCCGGGGAGCTGTTTTTT. Its protein product is CASSLYDGAGELFF.

The rearrangement joins TRBV5-1 to TRBJ2-2; D ambiguous. This CDR3 region has 13 residues. CDR1 SGHRS and CDR2 YFSETQ come from the germline V gene. V shed 0 bases and J shed 6 bases, with 6 bases lying between them. The CDR3 sequence: CASSLDGSGELFF. CDR3 DNA: TGCGCCAGCAGCTTGGATGGGTCCGGGGAGCTGTTTTTT. Filled out from reference TRBV5-1 and TRBJ2-2, the complete variable domain reads KAGVTQTPRYLIKTRGQQVTLSCSPISGHRSVSWYQQTPGQGLQFLFEYFSETQRNKGNFPGRFSGRQFSNSRSEMNVSTLELGDSALYLCASSLDGSGELFFGEGSRLTVL.

V is TRBV3-1 (or the pseudogene TRBV3-2) and J is TRBJ1-1; tentatively, D is TRBD1 (6 bases). The CDR3 loop spans 15 amino acids. The V gene lost 6 bases and the J gene lost 1 base, with 15 bases spanning the gap. Germline V gene sequence: CDR1 LGHDT, CDR2 YNNKEL (reference sequence). The CDR3 here is CASSYPGQTNTEAFF. CDR3 in DNA: TGTGCCAGCAGTTATCCGGGACAAACGAACACTGAAGCTTTCTTT.

Points on this clone: Its ends do not fully match the called genes, so a read error is possible. The chain combines TRBV7-2 with TRBJ1-2; D gene unclear. This CDR3 region has 11 residues. The germline gives CDR1 SGHTA, CDR2 FQGNSA. CDR3 nucleotides: TGTGCCAGCAGCTTCTCGGGCAAGGAGCTCTTC. This sequence encodes CASSFSGKELF.

The V call is TRBV9, the J call TRBJ2-7; tentative D call: TRBD2 (6 bases). V was pared by 2 bases and J by 2 bases, with 11 bases between. The CDR3 extends over 14 amino acids. The germline gives CDR1 SGDLS, CDR2 YYNGEE. This chain's CDR3 is CASSVRDSPYEQYF. For the CDR3, the DNA is TGTGCCAGCAGCGTCCGGGACTCCCCCTACGAGCAGTACTTC.

In this sample, this clone turned up once. The gene calls are TRBV2 and TRBJ1-5, with D maybe TRBD1 (5 bases). Trimming stripped 5 bases from V and 4 bases from J, with 9 bases between. The CDR3 length is 13 residues. In germline, CDR1 is SNHLY, CDR2 FYNNEI. In nucleotides, the CDR3 is TGTGCCAGCAGTCTTGACAGTAATCAGCCCCAGCATTTT. It codes for CASSLDSNQPQHF.

The chain links TRBV12-3 or TRBV12-4 to TRBJ2-5, with a weak D call TRBD2 (5 bases). CDR3 length: 13 residues. Between the trimmed V and J ends, which lost 10 bases and 6 bases, there was a span of 18 bases. The CDR3 DNA reads TGTGCCACCACGAGTGGTTCCGGGAAGACCCAGTACTTC. As protein: CATTSGSGKTQYF.

The chain uses TRBV4-1 and TRBJ1-5; D is ambiguous. The germline CDR1 and CDR2 sequences are MGHRA and YSYEKL. The CDR3 is made up of 16 amino acids. The V and J ends lost 0 bases and 0 bases respectively, with 9 bases between them. The CDR3 here is CASSQETSFSNQPQHF. The DNA of the CDR3 is TGCGCCAGCAGCCAAGAAACGTCGTTTAGCAATCAGCCCCAGCATTTT.

This clone occurred once. The rearrangement uses TRBV25-1 and TRBJ1-2; no firm D call. Germline CDR1 MGHDK, CDR2 SYGVNS. V was trimmed by 7 bases and J by 0 bases, leaving 9 bases between them. The CDR3 sequence is 13 residues long. The CDR3 loop reads CASMSASNYGYTF. The CDR3 region has the DNA TGTGCCAGCATGTCAGCCTCTAACTATGGCTACACCTTC.

The chain combines TRBV9 with TRBJ1-1, with D perhaps matching TRBD1 (5 bases). The CDR3 has 14 residues. Trimming pared 4 bases from V and 5 bases from J, leaving 15 bases between. Germline V gene sequence: CDR1 SGDLS, CDR2 YYNGEE. This chain's CDR3 is CASSPGRGRTEAFF. In DNA, the CDR3 is TGTGCCAGCAGCCCGGGACGGGGGAGGACTGAAGCTTTCTTT.

The V gene is TRBV24-1, the J gene TRBJ2-3; D possibly corresponds to TRBD1 (5 bases). This CDR3 has 13 residues. The V end lost 4 bases, the J end lost 4 bases, and 8 bases lay between the germline ends. Germline lookup yields CDR1 KGHDR and CDR2 SFDVKD. The CDR3 nucleotides are TGTGCCACCAGTGAGCAGACAGCAGATACGCAGTATTTT. This gives the protein CATSEQTADTQYF.

V usage is TRBV19 and J usage is TRBJ1-1, with TRBD1 identical over 7 bases. This CDR3 contains 11 residues. Germline-derived CDR1 and CDR2 are LNHDA and SQIVND (reference sequence). Trimming took 2 bases from V and 14 from J; bases not matched to a gene: 5. CDR3 sequence: CASSIRGQEFF. The CDR3 nucleotides are TGTGCCAGTAGTATAAGGGGGCAGGAATTCTTT. Full variable domain (rest looked up from reference TRBV19 and TRBJ1-1): DGGITQSPKYLFRKEGQNVTLSCEQNLNHDAMYWYRQDPGQGLRLIYYSQIVNDFQKGDIAEGYSVSREKKESFPLTVTSAQKNPTAFYLCASSIRGQEFFGQGTRLTVV.

V and J are TRBV7-8 and TRBJ1-2, with 8 bases identical to TRBD1. Germline CDR1 SGHVS, CDR2 FQNEAQ. Unmatched junction bases numbered 12, after V lost 5 bases and J lost 4 bases. This CDR3 has 16 amino acids. The CDR3 DNA reads TGTGCCAGCAGCATACGGACAGGGACCATCCTCTATGGCTACACCTTC. This codes for CASSIRTGTILYGYTF. The whole variable domain, remainder taken from reference TRBV7-8 and TRBJ1-2, is GAGVSQSPRYKVAKRGQDVALRCDPISGHVSLFWYQQALGQGPEFLTYFQNEAQLDKSGLPSDRFFAERPEGSVSTLKIQRTQQEDSAVYLCASSIRTGTILYGYTFGSGTRLTVV.

This chain uses TRBV24-1 with TRBJ1-1; TRBD1 aligns across 7 bases. The V and J ends lost 4 bases and 1 base, in that order; junction bases with no gene match: 8. This CDR3 is built from 16 residues. The germline CDR1 and CDR2 sequences are KGHDR and SFDVKD. The CDR3 sequence is CATSESTGLGNTEAFF. Here the CDR3 DNA reads TGTGCCACCAGTGAATCGACAGGGTTGGGGAACACTGAAGCTTTCTTT.

The chain joins TRBV24-1 to TRBJ1-1; D not resolved. The CDR3 sequence is 11 residues long. Trimming pared 2 bases from V and 7 bases from J, leaving 4 bases between. In germline, CDR1 is KGHDR, CDR2 SFDVKD. CDR3 protein: CATSDSGEAFF. CDR3 nucleotides: TGTGCCACCAGTGATTCAGGTGAAGCTTTCTTT.

This clone was recorded once. The chain has TRBV28 and TRBJ2-7; TRBD1 matches at 9 bases. The CDR3 has 14 amino acids. From germline, CDR1 is MDHEN and CDR2 SYDVKM. J gave up 2 bases and V 6 bases, and 5 bases lay outside the gene matches. CDR3 DNA sequence: TGTGCCAGCAGCCCGGGACAGGGCCCCTACGAGCAGTACTTC. This gives the protein CASSPGQGPYEQYF.

This clone has just one count. The chain couples TRBV6-1 to TRBJ2-7; a possible D gene is TRBD2 (7 bases). Trimming took 3 bases from V and 3 from J, leaving 15 bases between them. The CDR3 is made up of 15 amino acids. CDR1 MNHNS and CDR2 SASEGT come from the germline V gene. CDR3 loop: CASSEGGTPLYEQYF. Here the CDR3 DNA reads TGTGCCAGCAGTGAGGGGGGGACACCTCTCTACGAGCAGTACTTC.

This clone showed up just once. This rearrangement joins TRBV3-1 (or the pseudogene TRBV3-2) to TRBJ1-1; D gene unclear. Trimming stripped 6 bases from V and 5 bases from J, with 7 bases between. This CDR3 comprises 11 residues. Germline V gives CDR1 LGHDT, CDR2 YNNKEL (reference sequence). The CDR3 loop reads CASSALTEAFF. In DNA form, the CDR3 reads TGTGCCAGCAGTGCTTTGACTGAAGCTTTCTTT.

The chain recombines TRBV2 with TRBJ1-1; D gene unclear. CDR3 size: 13 residues. Germline V gene sequence: CDR1 SNHLY, CDR2 FYNNEI. V was cut by 8 bases and J by 4 bases, with 14 bases left in between. The CDR3 sequence is CASSEDWGTEAFF. CDR3 DNA sequence: TGTGCCAGCTCGGAGGATTGGGGCACTGAAGCTTTCTTT. The full variable domain, its missing parts supplied by reference TRBV2 and TRBJ1-1, is EPEVTQTPSHQVTQMGQEVILRCVPISNHLYFYWYRQILGQKVEFLVSFYNNEISEKSEIFDDQFSVERPDGSNFTLKIRSTKLEDSAMYFCASSEDWGTEAFFGQGTRLTVV.

The J gene is TRBJ1-2, the V gene TRBV2; weak D call: TRBD1 (5 bases). The V end lost 4 bases, the J end lost 2 bases, and 8 bases lay between the germline ends. The CDR3 is 13 residues long. Germline lookup yields CDR1 SNHLY and CDR2 FYNNEI. CDR3: CASSVGANYGYTF. The CDR3 DNA sequence: TGTGCCAGCAGTGTCGGGGCCAACTATGGCTACACCTTC.

CDR3 coding DNA: TGTGCCTGGATCAGGACTTTGGACACCATATATTTT. As protein: CAWIRTLDTIYF. This sequence joins TRBV30 and TRBJ1-3; no reliable D call. Germline CDR1 GTSNPN, CDR2 SVGIG (reference sequence). Trimming cost V 4 bases and J 8 bases, with 12 bases left between them. This CDR3 has 12 residues.

The chain carries TRBV24-1 and TRBJ2-3; TRBD2 matches at 7 bases. The germline CDR1 and CDR2 sequences are KGHDR and SFDVKD. V lost 4 bases, J lost 4 bases, and 16 bases stayed unmatched. The CDR3 spans 18 residues. The CDR3 reads CATSDPPRAGVLPDTQYF. The CDR3 DNA reads as TGTGCCACCAGTGACCCCCCCCGGGCGGGAGTTCTCCCAGATACGCAGTATTTT.